This T cell receptor beta chain was retrieved from a study of T cell repertoires in cytomegalovirus infection. As for the study in general: Matching HLA type, along with CMV infection, was indicated by public TCR beta signatures.

The table lists this clonotype with a few counts. Its specificity is not known. Study-wide results and caveats: The ex vivo response was dominated by HLA-C-restricted CMV-specific TCR beta clonotypes.

TCRdb fed the reads into MiXCR, producing one record per CDR3 protein. The sample includes approximately 200,000 distinct CDR3 sequences, 20% to 25% of them seen just once. Germline V lookup: CDR1 SEHNR, CDR2 FQNEAQ (reference sequence). This CDR3 comprises 15 residues. After removal of 4 bases from V and 2 bases from J, the junction contained 6 bases not matched to a gene. V is TRBV7-9 and J is TRBJ2-7, with 9 bases identical to TRBD1. The sequenced sample was CD8+ T cells from PBMCs. The clonotype originates from a human donor in good health (CMV status not recorded). Some clones in this sample may be carry-over from other donors' samples. CDR3 region: CASSSADRGPYEQYF. The CDR3 DNA reads as TGTGCCAGCAGCTCGGCGGACAGGGGCCCCTACGAGCAGTACTTC.